This paragraph covers one T cell receptor beta chain sequence. Its target is not known. Primers: 60 Vbeta forward and 13 Jbeta reverse. Sequencing used immunoSEQ multiplex PCR; TCRdb keeps in-frame clones, though not all of them. This sample yields about 160,000 clones, of which around 80% are seen a single time; around 6.6% belongs to the top ten. V was cut by 5 bases and J by 5 bases, with 18 bases left in between. CDR1 and CDR2 (germline): SGHTA, FQGTGA. This CDR3 has 15 amino acids. This record belongs to a study of cytomegalovirus exposure and HLA in healthy donors. Findings and caveats of the study: Earlier analysis yielded a pattern in which most TCR beta V segments were productive about 90% or about 30% of the time.

This clonotype was sampled from a male donor in good health and CMV-seropositive. V is TRBV7-3 and J is TRBJ1-1; D uncertain. Sequencing was done on a sample of PBMCs. CDR3 loop: CASSHPGEARTEAFF. The DNA of the CDR3 is TGTGCCAGCAGCCACCCCGGGGAGGCTAGGACTGAAGCTTTCTTT.